This is a list of T cell receptor beta chains from one sample in a study of identical twins. Each CDR3 protein gets one entry after TCRdb re-called the 5' RACE reads with MiXCR. The sample shows about 1.7 million distinct CDR3 sequences, roughly 35% of them seen only once. Sequenced input: cord blood. These receptors all stem from a newborn girl in good health. CDR3s include the opening cysteine and the closing phenylalanine or tryptophan. Size values are once, few and many counts, or a class for expanded clones, and some rows have none.

clone_size	v_call	j_call	cdr3_aa
few	TRBV20-1	TRBJ1-2	CSAPVGPYGYTF
few	TRBV7-6	TRBJ1-6	CASRRTWPNSPLHF
-	TRBV25-1	TRBJ2-2	CASSEIGYTGELFF
-	TRBV10-1	TRBJ2-1	CASSAPGQAYNEQFF
-	TRBV2	TRBJ2-3	CASSDPGLAGQRTDTQYF
-	TRBV15	TRBJ1-5	CATSRDSGGGQPQHF
-	TRBV10-3	TRBJ1-6	CAISGTGTGVSPLHF
few	TRBV3-1	TRBJ1-6	CASGNNSPLHF
-	TRBV4-1	TRBJ2-7	CASSQATRERSYEQYF
few	TRBV20-1	TRBJ2-5	CSARVPGKETQYF
few	TRBV10-3	TRBJ1-2	CAISESVVVQFNYGYTF
few	TRBV7-2	TRBJ2-3	CASSPGPRGTDTQYF
few	TRBV28	TRBJ1-5	CASSLTGTGSWTQHF
-	TRBV28	TRBJ1-3	CASRTQGNTIYF
-	TRBV20-1	TRBJ1-1	CSAKVEGTEAFF
once	TRBV20-1	TRBJ2-7	CSTAGGPYEQYF